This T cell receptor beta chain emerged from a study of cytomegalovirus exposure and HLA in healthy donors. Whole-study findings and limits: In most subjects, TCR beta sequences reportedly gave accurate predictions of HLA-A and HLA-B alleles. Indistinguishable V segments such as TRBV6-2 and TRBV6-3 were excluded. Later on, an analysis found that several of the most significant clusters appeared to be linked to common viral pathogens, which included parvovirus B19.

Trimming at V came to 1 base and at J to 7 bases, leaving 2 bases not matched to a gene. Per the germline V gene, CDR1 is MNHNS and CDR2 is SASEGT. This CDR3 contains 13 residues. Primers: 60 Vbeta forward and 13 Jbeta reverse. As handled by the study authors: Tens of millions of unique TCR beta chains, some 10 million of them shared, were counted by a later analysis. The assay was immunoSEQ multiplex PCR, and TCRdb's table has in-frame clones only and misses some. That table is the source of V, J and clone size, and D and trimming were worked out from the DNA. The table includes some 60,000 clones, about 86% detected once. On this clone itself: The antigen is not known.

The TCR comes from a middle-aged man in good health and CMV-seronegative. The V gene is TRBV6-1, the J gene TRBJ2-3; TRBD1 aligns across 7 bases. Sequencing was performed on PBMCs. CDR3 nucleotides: TGTGCCAGCAGTGAAGGACAGGGAAATACGCAGTATTTT. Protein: CASSEGQGNTQYF.